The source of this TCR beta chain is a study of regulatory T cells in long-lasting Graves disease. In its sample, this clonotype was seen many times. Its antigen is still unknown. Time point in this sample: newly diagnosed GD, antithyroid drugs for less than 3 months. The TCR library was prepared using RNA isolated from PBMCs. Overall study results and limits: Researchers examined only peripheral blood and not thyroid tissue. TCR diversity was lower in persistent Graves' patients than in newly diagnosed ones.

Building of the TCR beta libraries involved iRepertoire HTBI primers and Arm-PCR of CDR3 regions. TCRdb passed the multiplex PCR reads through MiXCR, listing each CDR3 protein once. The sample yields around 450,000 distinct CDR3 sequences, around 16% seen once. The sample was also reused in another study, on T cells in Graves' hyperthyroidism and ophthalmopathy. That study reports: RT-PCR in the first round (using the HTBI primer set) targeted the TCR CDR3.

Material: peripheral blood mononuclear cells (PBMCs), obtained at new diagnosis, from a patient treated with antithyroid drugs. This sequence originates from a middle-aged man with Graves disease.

The CDR3 protein is CSASDRGGRETQYF. For the CDR3, the DNA is TGCAGTGCATCCGACAGGGGGGGGCGAGAGACCCAGTACTTC. The chain has TRBV20-1 and TRBJ2-5; TRBD1 aligns across 9 bases. In germline, CDR1 is DFQATT, CDR2 SNEGSKA (reference sequence). CDR3 length: 14 residues. J was trimmed by 4 bases and V by 6 bases; bases with no gene match: 9.